The rows below give T cell receptor beta chains drawn from one sample of a study of blood T cell repertoires in COVID-19. Profiling relied on immunoSEQ multiplex PCR, and the TCRdb table lists in-frame clones only, not all of them. The sample shows tens of thousands of clones, 88% of them seen only once. The sequenced sample consisted of peripheral blood. The origin of the receptors is a man between 65 and 85 years old with acute or convalescent COVID-19. Both conserved end residues are part of each CDR3. The D gene is left open where the match is weak. Not all rows give a size; the values are once, few, many and, for expanded clones, a class.

CDR3 length: 14; D gene: .; clone size: .; J gene: TRBJ1-5; V gene: TRBV3-1/TRBV3-2; CDR3 protein: CASSQVVVNQPQHF; CDR3 DNA: TGTGCCAGCAGCCAAGTTGTAGTCAATCAGCCCCAGCATTTT
CDR3 length: 14; D gene: TRBD1; clone size: .; J gene: TRBJ1-5; V gene: TRBV7-2; CDR3 protein: CASSRTGGNQPQHF; CDR3 DNA: TGTGCCAGCAGCCGGACAGGGGGCAATCAGCCCCAGCATTTT
CDR3 length: 15; D gene: TRBD1; clone size: once; J gene: TRBJ2-5; V gene: TRBV4-1; CDR3 protein: CASSQGGQGGQTQYF; CDR3 DNA: TGCGCCAGCAGCCAAGGGGGACAGGGGGGCCAGACCCAGTACTTC
CDR3 length: 16; D gene: TRBD1; clone size: .; J gene: TRBJ2-7; V gene: TRBV4-1; CDR3 protein: CASSQGMAGTGFRQYF; CDR3 DNA: TGCGCCAGCAGCCAAGGAATGGCCGGGACAGGGTTTCGGCAGTACTTC
CDR3 length: 15; D gene: TRBD2; clone size: .; J gene: TRBJ2-3; V gene: TRBV27; CDR3 protein: CASLGLAGGPDTQYF; CDR3 DNA: TGTGCCAGTTTGGGGCTAGCGGGGGGACCAGATACGCAGTATTTT
CDR3 length: 13; D gene: .; clone size: .; J gene: TRBJ2-2; V gene: TRBV19; CDR3 protein: CASSSRGTGELFF; CDR3 DNA: TGTGCCAGTAGTAGCAGGGGTACCGGGGAGCTGTTTTTT
CDR3 length: 14; D gene: .; clone size: .; J gene: TRBJ1-1; V gene: TRBV5-1; CDR3 protein: CASSLEQGNTEAFF; CDR3 DNA: TGCGCCAGCAGCTTGGAACAGGGGAACACTGAAGCTTTCTTT
CDR3 length: 15; D gene: .; clone size: .; J gene: TRBJ1-5; V gene: TRBV24-1; CDR3 protein: CATSPGALSNQPQHF; CDR3 DNA: TGTGCCACCAGTCCAGGGGCCCTTAGCAATCAGCCCCAGCATTTT
CDR3 length: 15; D gene: TRBD2; clone size: once; J gene: TRBJ2-1; V gene: TRBV28; CDR3 protein: CASSLGGGSYNEQFF; CDR3 DNA: TGTGCCAGCAGTTTGGGCGGGGGCTCCTACAATGAGCAGTTCTTC
CDR3 length: 13; D gene: .; clone size: .; J gene: TRBJ2-2; V gene: TRBV5-1; CDR3 protein: CASSSQGTGELFF; CDR3 DNA: TGCGCCAGCAGCTCACAGGGTACCGGGGAGCTGTTTTTT
CDR3 length: 14; D gene: .; clone size: .; J gene: TRBJ1-2; V gene: TRBV24-1; CDR3 protein: CATSSLDRGYGYTF; CDR3 DNA: TGTGCCACCAGTTCTCTCGACCGGGGCTATGGCTACACCTTC
CDR3 length: 15; D gene: TRBD1; clone size: once; J gene: TRBJ1-6; V gene: TRBV6-5; CDR3 protein: CASAQFRDRASPLHF; CDR3 DNA: TGTGCCAGCGCACAATTCCGGGACAGGGCTTCACCCCTCCACTTT
CDR3 length: 12; D gene: .; clone size: .; J gene: TRBJ2-3; V gene: TRBV27; CDR3 protein: CASSRGPQTQYF; CDR3 DNA: TGTGCCAGCAGCAGGGGACCTCAGACGCAGTATTTT
CDR3 length: 13; D gene: .; clone size: .; J gene: TRBJ2-7; V gene: TRBV6-2/TRBV6-3; CDR3 protein: CASSRTSSYEQYF; CDR3 DNA: TGTGCCAGCAGCCGCACGAGCTCCTACGAGCAGTACTTC
CDR3 length: 15; D gene: .; clone size: .; J gene: TRBJ1-2; V gene: TRBV6-2/TRBV6-3; CDR3 protein: CASSYSQAGLDGYTF; CDR3 DNA: TGTGCCAGCAGTTACTCTCAGGCAGGGCTGGATGGCTACACCTTC
CDR3 length: 16; D gene: TRBD1; clone size: .; J gene: TRBJ1-4; V gene: TRBV5-4; CDR3 protein: CASSQSRDRAREKLFF; CDR3 DNA: TGTGCCAGCAGCCAATCTAGGGACAGGGCTCGAGAAAAACTGTTTTTT
CDR3 length: 17; D gene: .; clone size: .; J gene: TRBJ2-2; V gene: TRBV11-2; CDR3 protein: CASSLDLITGPTGELFF; CDR3 DNA: TGTGCCAGCAGCTTGGATTTAATAACAGGACCCACCGGGGAGCTGTTTTTT
CDR3 length: 14; D gene: .; clone size: .; J gene: TRBJ2-5; V gene: TRBV9; CDR3 protein: CASSVGYGGETQYF; CDR3 DNA: TGTGCCAGCAGCGTCGGGTATGGAGGGGAGACCCAGTACTTC
CDR3 length: 16; D gene: .; clone size: .; J gene: TRBJ2-7; V gene: TRBV15; CDR3 protein: CATSRDHRQSSYEQYF; CDR3 DNA: TGTGCCACCAGCAGAGATCACAGGCAGAGCTCCTACGAGCAGTACTTC
CDR3 length: 12; D gene: .; clone size: .; J gene: TRBJ2-1; V gene: TRBV3-1/TRBV3-2; CDR3 protein: CASSHSYPEQFF; CDR3 DNA: TGTGCCAGCAGCCACAGTTATCCAGAGCAGTTCTTC
CDR3 length: 12; D gene: .; clone size: .; J gene: TRBJ2-1; V gene: TRBV19; CDR3 protein: CASGRDSNEQFF; CDR3 DNA: TGTGCCAGTGGGCGGGACAGCAATGAGCAGTTCTTC
CDR3 length: 14; D gene: .; clone size: .; J gene: TRBJ1-6; V gene: TRBV7-2; CDR3 protein: CASSLGQLGSPLHF; CDR3 DNA: TGTGCCAGCAGCTTAGGGCAGCTGGGCTCACCCCTCCACTTT
CDR3 length: 15; D gene: .; clone size: .; J gene: TRBJ2-3; V gene: TRBV11-2; CDR3 protein: CASSRVAASTDTQYF; CDR3 DNA: TGTGCCAGCAGCCGAGTAGCAGCCAGCACAGATACGCAGTATTTT
CDR3 length: 12; D gene: .; clone size: .; J gene: TRBJ2-1; V gene: TRBV14; CDR3 protein: CASSPGGVRQFF; CDR3 DNA: TGTGCCAGCAGCCCCGGAGGGGTCCGGCAGTTCTTC
CDR3 length: 15; D gene: TRBD1; clone size: .; J gene: TRBJ2-2; V gene: TRBV5-1; CDR3 protein: CASSEDRVLTGELFF; CDR3 DNA: TGCGCCAGCAGCGAGGACAGGGTGTTGACCGGGGAGCTGTTTTTT
CDR3 length: 15; D gene: TRBD2; clone size: .; J gene: TRBJ2-1; V gene: TRBV27; CDR3 protein: CASSAGLADYNEQFF; CDR3 DNA: TGTGCCAGCAGCGCGGGACTAGCGGACTACAATGAGCAGTTCTTC
CDR3 length: 16; D gene: TRBD2; clone size: .; J gene: TRBJ2-7; V gene: TRBV9; CDR3 protein: CASSVEEGREGNEQYF; CDR3 DNA: TGTGCCAGCAGCGTAGAGGAAGGCCGGGAGGGAAACGAGCAGTACTTC
CDR3 length: 14; D gene: .; clone size: .; J gene: TRBJ2-1; V gene: TRBV4-3; CDR3 protein: CASSQEDGYNEQFF; CDR3 DNA: TGCGCCAGCAGCCAGGAGGACGGGTACAATGAGCAGTTCTTC
CDR3 length: 14; D gene: .; clone size: .; J gene: TRBJ2-7; V gene: TRBV2; CDR3 protein: CASTERLSTYEQYF; CDR3 DNA: TGTGCCAGCACCGAGAGATTATCAACCTACGAGCAGTACTTC
CDR3 length: 15; D gene: TRBD1; clone size: .; J gene: TRBJ2-3; V gene: TRBV18; CDR3 protein: CASSQSTGATDTQYF; CDR3 DNA: TGTGCCAGCTCACAGTCAACAGGGGCGACAGATACGCAGTATTTT
CDR3 length: 18; D gene: .; clone size: .; J gene: TRBJ1-6; V gene: TRBV2; CDR3 protein: CASSEVGTLSSYNSPLHF; CDR3 DNA: TGTGCCAGCAGTGAAGTAGGGACACTGAGCTCCTATAATTCACCCCTCCACTTT
CDR3 length: 17; D gene: .; clone size: .; J gene: TRBJ1-4; V gene: TRBV6-4; CDR3 protein: CASSDSSRTSPDEKLFF; CDR3 DNA: TGTGCCAGCAGTGACTCGAGTCGGACTTCCCCCGATGAAAAACTGTTTTTT
CDR3 length: 15; D gene: TRBD1; clone size: .; J gene: TRBJ1-4; V gene: TRBV11-2; CDR3 protein: CASRETGGADEKLFF; CDR3 DNA: TGTGCCAGCAGAGAAACAGGGGGCGCAGATGAAAAACTGTTTTTT
CDR3 length: 15; D gene: TRBD2; clone size: .; J gene: TRBJ2-1; V gene: TRBV5-1; CDR3 protein: CASSLVERDANEQFF; CDR3 DNA: TGCGCCAGCAGCTTGGTCGAGCGGGATGCCAATGAGCAGTTCTTC
CDR3 length: 14; D gene: .; clone size: .; J gene: TRBJ1-2; V gene: TRBV24-1; CDR3 protein: CATSDTRNLVNYTF; CDR3 DNA: TGTGCCACCAGTGATACACGTAATCTGGTAAACTACACCTTC
CDR3 length: 15; D gene: TRBD2; clone size: .; J gene: TRBJ2-5; V gene: TRBV7-2; CDR3 protein: CASSSLAGGGETQYF; CDR3 DNA: TGTGCCAGCAGCTCTCTCGCGGGGGGGGGAGAGACCCAGTACTTC
CDR3 length: 17; D gene: .; clone size: .; J gene: TRBJ1-1; V gene: TRBV19; CDR3 protein: CASSIRQAELVNTEAFF; CDR3 DNA: TGTGCCAGTAGTATTCGACAGGCGGAACTAGTGAACACTGAAGCTTTCTTT
CDR3 length: 15; D gene: .; clone size: few; J gene: TRBJ2-1; V gene: TRBV24-1; CDR3 protein: CATSDAGTHYNEQFF; CDR3 DNA: TGTGCCACCAGTGACGCCGGGACACACTACAATGAGCAGTTCTTC
CDR3 length: 15; D gene: TRBD1; clone size: .; J gene: TRBJ2-2; V gene: TRBV24-1; CDR3 protein: CATSDRRDRPGELFF; CDR3 DNA: TGTGCCACCAGTGACCGCAGGGACAGACCCGGGGAGCTGTTTTTT
CDR3 length: 17; D gene: .; clone size: .; J gene: TRBJ1-5; V gene: TRBV19; CDR3 protein: CASSINRGSDSNQPQHF; CDR3 DNA: TGTGCCAGTAGTATAAATCGGGGATCAGATAGCAATCAGCCCCAGCATTTT
CDR3 length: 14; D gene: .; clone size: .; J gene: TRBJ2-6; V gene: TRBV7-3; CDR3 protein: CASSQGSGANVLTF; CDR3 DNA: TGTGCCAGCAGCCAGGGTTCTGGGGCCAACGTCCTGACTTTC
CDR3 length: 13; D gene: TRBD1; clone size: .; J gene: TRBJ1-2; V gene: TRBV11-2; CDR3 protein: CASSSDRGNGYTF; CDR3 DNA: TGTGCCAGCAGTTCCGACAGGGGGAATGGCTACACCTTC
CDR3 length: 14; D gene: .; clone size: .; J gene: TRBJ2-2; V gene: TRBV19; CDR3 protein: CASKAQGNTGELFF; CDR3 DNA: TGTGCCAGTAAGGCACAGGGCAACACCGGGGAGCTGTTTTTT
CDR3 length: 14; D gene: .; clone size: .; J gene: TRBJ2-7; V gene: TRBV7-2; CDR3 protein: CASSSLDRLYEQYF; CDR3 DNA: TGTGCCAGCAGCTCCCTAGACAGGTTGTACGAGCAGTACTTC
CDR3 length: 16; D gene: .; clone size: .; J gene: TRBJ1-2; V gene: TRBV14; CDR3 protein: CASSQDLGAVDYGYTF; CDR3 DNA: TGTGCCAGCAGCCAAGATCTTGGGGCAGTGGACTATGGCTACACCTTC
CDR3 length: 15; D gene: TRBD2; clone size: .; J gene: TRBJ2-3; V gene: TRBV18; CDR3 protein: CASSPTLAGADTQYF; CDR3 DNA: TGTGCCAGCTCACCTACCCTAGCGGGAGCAGATACGCAGTATTTT
CDR3 length: 17; D gene: .; clone size: .; J gene: TRBJ1-3; V gene: TRBV18; CDR3 protein: CASSPLIGDRTGNTIYF; CDR3 DNA: TGTGCCAGCTCACCACTTATCGGGGATCGTACTGGAAACACCATATATTTT
CDR3 length: 13; D gene: .; clone size: .; J gene: TRBJ1-6; V gene: TRBV28; CDR3 protein: CASSWQVGTPLHF; CDR3 DNA: TGTGCCAGCAGTTGGCAGGTCGGGACACCCCTCCACTTT
CDR3 length: 12; D gene: .; clone size: .; J gene: TRBJ2-2; V gene: TRBV12-3/TRBV12-4; CDR3 protein: CASSLFVGELFF; CDR3 DNA: TGTGCCAGCAGTTTGTTCGTAGGGGAGCTGTTTTTT
CDR3 length: 14; D gene: TRBD1; clone size: .; J gene: TRBJ1-4; V gene: TRBV6-5; CDR3 protein: CASSFGQGVEKLFF; CDR3 DNA: TGTGCCAGCAGTTTCGGACAGGGGGTTGAAAAACTGTTTTTT
CDR3 length: 15; D gene: .; clone size: .; J gene: TRBJ1-5; V gene: TRBV2; CDR3 protein: CASRQTGTGKQPQHF; CDR3 DNA: TGTGCCAGCAGACAGACAGGTACTGGAAAGCAGCCCCAGCATTTT
CDR3 length: 14; D gene: .; clone size: .; J gene: TRBJ1-5; V gene: TRBV5-1; CDR3 protein: CASSLASGNQPQHF; CDR3 DNA: TGCGCCAGCAGCTTGGCCTCGGGAAATCAGCCCCAGCATTTT
CDR3 length: 15; D gene: .; clone size: .; J gene: TRBJ2-7; V gene: TRBV7-9; CDR3 protein: CASSSEAGGSYEQYF; CDR3 DNA: TGTGCCAGCAGCTCCGAGGCCGGGGGCTCCTACGAGCAGTACTTC